The rows below give T cell receptor beta chains drawn from one sample of a study of T cell changes during pregnancy in multiple sclerosis. This table comes from immunoSEQ multiplex PCR, and its TCRdb copy is limited to in-frame clones, with some not included. Among fewer than 100,000 clones listed, 75% to 90% were seen once. The specimen comprised peripheral blood, sampled before pregnancy. The origin of the receptors is a female donor with multiple sclerosis, enrolled in a pregnancy study. CDR3s include the opening cysteine and the closing phenylalanine or tryptophan. D genes are given only for firm matches. A clone size is listed for some rows: how often the clone was seen (once, few, many), or a class if it is expanded.

TRBV10-2,TRBD1,NA,TRBJ2-7,TGCGCCAGCAGTTTCAACAGGGGTACGGACGAGCAGTACTTC,CASSFNRGTDEQYF
TRBV6-6,NA,NA,TRBJ1-1,TGTGCCAGCAGGACCCATTTTACTATGAACACTGAAGCTTTCTTT,CASRTHFTMNTEAFF
TRBV28,TRBD1,NA,TRBJ1-2,TGTGCCAGCAGTTTATGGACAGGGGACGGCTACACCTTC,CASSLWTGDGYTF
TRBV28,NA,NA,TRBJ1-2,TGTGCCAGCAGACCTCCACCTGACAGGTATCCGGGCTACACCTTC,CASRPPPDRYPGYTF
TRBV11-2,NA,NA,TRBJ2-7,TGTGCCAGCAGCTTAGATGACTCGCAAAGCTACGAGCAGTACTTC,CASSLDDSQSYEQYF
TRBV5-8,NA,NA,TRBJ1-1,TGTGCCAGCAGCTTGGGCGGGGACGGCACTGAAGCTTTCTTT,CASSLGGDGTEAFF
TRBV7-2,NA,NA,TRBJ1-5,TGTGCCAGCAGCTCCGGGAGGCGCAATCAGCCCCAGCATTTT,CASSSGRRNQPQHF
TRBV25-1,NA,NA,TRBJ2-5,TGTGCCAGCACGCCGTTCCAGGGCGAGACCCAGTACTTC,CASTPFQGETQYF
TRBV29-1,TRBD1,NA,TRBJ1-2,TGCAGCGTTTCGTCAGGGGGCTCTCTTTATGGCTACACCTTC,CSVSSGGSLYGYTF
TRBV2,NA,NA,TRBJ2-2,TGTGCCAGCAGTGCCACAGGGACGGGGAACACCGGGGAGCTGTTTTTT,CASSATGTGNTGELFF
TRBV5-6,TRBD1,NA,TRBJ1-6,TGTGCCAGCAGCCAGACAGGGACTAGCTCCTATAATTCACCCCTCCACTTT,CASSQTGTSSYNSPLHF
TRBV6-1,NA,NA,TRBJ2-6,TGTGCCAGCAGTGATAGGGGACTCTCTGGGGCCAACGTCCTGACTTTC,CASSDRGLSGANVLTF
TRBV28,NA,NA,TRBJ2-1,TGTGCCAGCAGTCCTAGAAACAATGAGCAGTTCTTC,CASSPRNNEQFF
TRBV6-6,NA,NA,TRBJ2-7,TGTGCCAGCAGTTACTCGCCGAGTGGCGAGCAGTACTTC,CASSYSPSGEQYF
TRBV5-1,TRBD1,NA,TRBJ2-7,TGCGCCAGCAGCTTCGACAGGGGGGTTTCCTACGAGCAGTACTTC,CASSFDRGVSYEQYF
TRBV7-3,NA,NA,TRBJ2-5,TGTGCCAGCAGTCAGAGAAGGGAGGAGACCCAGTACTTC,CASSQRREETQYF
TRBV5-1,NA,once,TRBJ2-3,TGCGCCAGCAAGCAAACAGATACGCAGTATTTT,CASKQTDTQYF
TRBV6-4,TRBD1,NA,TRBJ1-2,TGTGCCAGCAACAGACAGGGGCCTAACTATGGCTACACCTTC,CASNRQGPNYGYTF
TRBV18,NA,NA,TRBJ2-7,TGTGCCAGCTCACGGGAAAGTACCGGGGTCACCTACGAGCAGTACTTC,CASSRESTGVTYEQYF
TRBV7-2,TRBD2,NA,TRBJ2-7,TGTGCCAGCAGCCCTAACCCGACGGGAGCGGGGGGCTACGAGCAGTACTTC,CASSPNPTGAGGYEQYF
TRBV5-6,TRBD2,once,TRBJ2-7,TGTGCCAGCAGCCCGATTCACCCCGGGGGGGCCGGGTACGAGCAGTACTTC,CASSPIHPGGAGYEQYF
TRBV6-4,NA,once,TRBJ2-2,TGTGCCAGCAGCTCCCACTACAAAGGCGCGGACACCGGGGAGCTGTTTTTT,CASSSHYKGADTGELFF
TRBV5-1,TRBD1,NA,TRBJ2-7,TGCGCCAGCAGCTGGGACAGTCCCCGGGGCGAGCAGTACTTC,CASSWDSPRGEQYF
TRBV19,NA,NA,TRBJ2-1,TGTGCCAGTAGGGGACTGGCTACGGAGGCGGACGAGCAGTTCTTC,CASRGLATEADEQFF
TRBV4-3,TRBD1,once,TRBJ1-4,TGCGCCAGCAGCCGCCGGGACAGGGGGTTGGGGGAAAAACTGTTTTTT,CASSRRDRGLGEKLFF